This T cell receptor beta chain emerged from a study of blood T cells in healthy people across ages (dated by TCRdb to between 2014 and 2017). As for the study more broadly: Template switching captured roughly one uniquely barcoded TCR beta cDNA molecule per two T cells in model experiments. For two donors (one aged 18 to 30 and one aged 80 or older), the study analyzed two additional independent replicas of 1 million unique cDNA reads from the same blood draw. To avoid experimental bias, donors of different ages were randomly spread across the sequencing lanes. Age-related changes in TCR beta repertoire diversity were measured in the study by deep sequencing normalized with unique cDNA molecular identifiers. The donors were divided into four age groups: young (average around 16 years), middle-aged (roughly 40), aged (approximately 59) and long-lived (82). The paper's findings and limits, for the study overall: Estimates of total diversity based on one million sequenced T cells were considered lower bounds and underestimates. There was a strong correlation between observed TCR beta diversity and the percentage of naive T cells measured by flow cytometry. Bulk unsorted PBMC profiling prevented conclusive comparison of naive and antigen-experienced compartments. Compared with the aged group, more naive CD4+ T cells, fewer expanded clones and increased TCR diversity were shown by the long-lived group, suggesting age selection. Observed TCR beta diversity per million T cells fell roughly linearly with age, and a significant reduction was already apparent by age roughly 41. Donor CMV infection status was unknown, potentially confounding age-related changes in expanded clonotypes.

Systemically healthy Caucasian individuals from Russia, 35 to 50 in total and aged about 6 to 90 years, were included as donors. Each donor gave approximately 9.3 milliliters of peripheral blood, collected into EDTA-treated Vacutainer tubes. PBMCs were isolated by Ficoll-Paque density-gradient centrifugation, with at least 7 million obtained per sample. Total RNA was extracted from PBMCs with Trizol reagent, with at least 6 micrograms obtained per sample. For every donor, an aliquot of PBMCs went through flow cytometry to measure the percentages of naive CD45RAhigh/CD27high T cells. The library was made by 5' RACE. The sample was run on an Illumina HiSeq 2500. A second PCR of roughly 6 to 11 cycles was run with a J-beta primer mix and a sample-barcoded 5' primer. A unique molecular identifier was introduced onto each TCR beta cDNA molecule by a template-switch 5' adaptor carrying 12 random nucleotides. At least 2.5 million CDR3-containing paired-end reads were obtained from each sample. First-strand cDNA was synthesized from all RNA with the Mint cDNA synthesis kit, primed by a TRBC-specific oligonucleotide. After uracil-DNA glycosylase treatment, a first 18-cycle PCR used universal primers M1SS and BC2_uni_R on all cDNA. The authors' analysis ran thus. For normalization, 1 million high-quality reads, each with a distinct molecular identifier, were randomly selected from each sample. Reads sharing molecular identifiers were discarded rather than binned into consensus sequences. MiTCR, set to a Q25 quality threshold and the strictest error-elimination algorithm, was used for CDR3 identification, clonotype clustering and error correction. A nonparametric unseen species model using Euler transformation provided a lower-bound estimate of total TCR beta diversity. Through fastp at Q25 and MiXCR, TCRdb rebuilt clones from the public reads, retaining in-frame beta chains. One record per CDR3 amino acid sequence lists the most common genes and DNA. The V and J calls come from TCRdb's annotation, not from the publication. The sample table records about 1.5 million distinct CDR3 sequences; approximately 39% of these occur just once. About 4.1% of the sample is in the top ten clones.

Trimmed from V: 1 base; trimmed from J: 3 bases; junction bases lacking a gene match: 4. The germline V gene (reference sequence) gives CDR1 as DFQATT and CDR2 as SNEGSKA. The CDR3, from cysteine to phenylalanine, totals 15 residues. Just CDR3 DNA is preserved here, 45 bases in frame from base 1. This clonotype came up a few times. There is no known antigen for this receptor. No much larger clonotype is one base removed from it; base qualities were not supplied. Sequenced sample: blood. The TCR comes from a woman aged 18-29 years in good health. This receptor chain uses TRBV20-1 and TRBJ2-3; the junction holds 10 bases that match TRBD2. The nucleotide sequence is TGCAGTGCTAGAGGCGCTAGCGGGGGTACAGATACGCAGTATTTT. Its product reads: CSARGASGGTDTQYF.